This TCR beta chain derives from a study of cytomegalovirus exposure and HLA in healthy donors. The study, taken as a whole, reports: In an earlier analysis, in some 540 donors, most V segments appeared productive either ~90% or ~30% of the time. Sequencing likely generated an artifact that appeared as a cluster of highly shared sequence variants.

With 5 bases removed from V and 0 bases from J, the gap between germline ends came to 11 bases. Germline values: CDR1 MNHEY, CDR2 SVGAGI. The length of the CDR3 is 14 residues. PCR was performed using 60 Vbeta and 13 Jbeta primers. TCRdb keeps only in-frame clones here, not all; method: immunoSEQ multiplex PCR. The table includes 150,000 or so clones, 85% detected once. This clone occurred a few times. Its antigen remains unknown. The receptor's source is a man between 18 and 35 years old in good health and CMV-seropositive. This chain connects TRBV6-5 to TRBJ2-7; possibly TRBD1 for D (6 bases). Material: PBMCs. The CDR3 protein is CASSPGQGSYEQYF. CDR3 DNA: TGTGCCAGCAGTCCGGGACAAGGCTCCTACGAGCAGTACTTC.